This is a list of T cell receptor beta chains from one sample in a study of blood T cells in healthy people across ages. TCRdb re-derived calls from the 5' RACE reads in MiXCR, one entry per CDR3 protein. There are approximately 670,000 distinct CDR3 sequences in the sample; less than 45% occur only once, and 30% lies in the top ten. The sequencing input was blood. These TCRs come from a man aged 80 or over in good health. CDR3s leave out the opening cysteine and the closing phenylalanine or tryptophan. The order of the fields is clone size, V gene, CDR3 protein. For some rows the clone size is stated as once, few or many, or as a class when expanded; others skip it.

>many|TRBV4-3
ASSTLWGSSYEQY
>few|TRBV4-2
ASSVFNQPQH
>few|TRBV9
ASSFGREGNEQF
>-|TRBV6-5
ATKKGGSSYNEQF
>few|TRBV12-3/TRBV12-4
ASRRDRGVSGANVLT
>few|TRBV6-1
ASSEPQGDTQY
>few|TRBV7-2
ASSRGGYRAGYEQY
>-|TRBV7-2
ASSFYRDTEAF
>-|TRBV12-3/TRBV12-4
ASSNGGRTGELF
>few|TRBV20-1
SARDRGSGNEKLF
>many|TRBV5-5
ASSPVLAGGSDTQY
>many|TRBV20-1
SAASGTGFDEQY
>-|TRBV5-1
ATGITGNTYNEQF
>few|TRBV29-1
SVELRDTQY
>few|TRBV6-5
ASAQRLKGYEQY
>-|TRBV6-2/TRBV6-3
ASSYLVTGVNEQF
>few|TRBV7-3
ASSLWNRGNYGYT
>-|TRBV10-3
AISEGTDNEQF
>-|TRBV5-6
ASNPQGNSPLH
>-|TRBV6-2/TRBV6-3
ASSYLARDTQY
>-|TRBV5-4
ASSSRQGKLETQY
>-|TRBV10-3
AISEDSGGPNIQY
>-|TRBV5-1
ASSAGTGGETQY
>-|TRBV20-1
SARDGRNSGNTIY
>few|TRBV20-1
SAPGTSGRNEQF
>-|TRBV7-2
ASSAQGYSYGYT
>few|TRBV10-3
AISESTGELTGELF
>-|TRBV7-9
ASSPPMGRYTEAF
>once|TRBV27
ASSRRPDHFHQPQH
>few|TRBV7-2
ASSQGLYNSPLH
>-|TRBV15
ATSRARAGWGIETQF
>once|TRBV29-1
SVGSGYGAKNIQY
>-|TRBV29-1
SVSGVAGSYNEQF
>-|TRBV20-1
SALGQESSYEQY
>few|TRBV15
ATSRDQGGTDTQY